The following is a T cell receptor (beta chain) sequence with its context. Produced via immunoSEQ multiplex PCR; TCRdb's table is partial and in-frame only. Here the sample spans 85,000 to 95,000 clones, about 96% being singletons. The CDR3 sequence is 16 residues long. V lost 1 base and J 4 bases, leaving 13 bases between the germline ends. CDR1 and CDR2 (germline): KGHSH, LQKENI. The data derive from a study of technical replicates of blood from a handful of donors. The V call is TRBV18, the J call TRBJ2-2; D ambiguous. The sequence came from a human donor in good health. The material sequenced was T cells isolated from PBMCs. The CDR3 is CASSPLRVRSTGELFF. The CDR3 DNA is TGTGCCAGCTCACCACTTAGAGTACGGTCCACCGGGGAGCTGTTTTTT.